This note documents a single T cell receptor (beta chain) sequence. The CDR3 extends over 12 amino acids. The V and J ends lost 5 bases and 4 bases respectively, with 8 bases between them. The germline V gene encodes CDR1 SGHTA and CDR2 FQGNSA. Original handling: Nucleated cell number was recorded as an estimate derived from reference gene primer amplification. Profiling relied on immunoSEQ multiplex PCR, and the TCRdb table lists in-frame clones only, not all of them. V and J calls and clone size come straight from that table; D and trimming were deduced from the DNA. This repertoire shows fewer than 500,000 clones, roughly 88% found once; its top ten account for under 1.5%. The sample comes from a study of blood T cell repertoires in COVID-19. Study-level information: Acute-phase and convalescent COVID-19 samples originated in the United States, Italy and Spain.

This receptor was identified in a woman in her 30s with active or convalescent COVID-19. Input material: peripheral blood. The V call is TRBV7-2, the J call TRBJ1-1; D remains unclear. The CDR3 reads CASSHGPTEAFF. The CDR3 DNA sequence: TGTGCCAGCAGCCACGGTCCCACTGAAGCTTTCTTT.